This T cell receptor (beta chain) was sequenced in a study of CD8 T cells in Susac syndrome. The CDR3 contains 15 residues. V was cut by 2 bases and J by 4 bases, with 12 bases left in between. Germline lookup yields CDR1 SGHDN and CDR2 FVKESK. The authors reverse transcribed about 0.45 to 1 ug RNA with random hexamers. TCRdb re-derived calls from the immunoSEQ multiplex PCR reads in MiXCR, one entry per CDR3 protein. This sample carries some 96,000 distinct CDR3 sequences, roughly 96% of them seen once, and the ten largest clones take 0.3%. The V gene is TRBV14, the J gene TRBJ2-1; TRBD1 is a possible D gene (6 bases). This sequence originates from a human donor with Susac syndrome. The sample consisted of CD8+ T cells from PBMCs. In DNA, the CDR3 is TGTGCCAGCAGCCAATTCCGGGACACTTACAATGAGCAGTTCTTC. It is translated as CASSQFRDTYNEQFF.